A single sample gave rise to the 32 T cell receptor beta chains below, sequenced in a study of blood T cell repertoires in COVID-19. Clones were read by immunoSEQ multiplex PCR, and TCRdb kept only the in-frame ones, dropping some. The sample has about 76,000 clones, more than 75% seen once. Material for sequencing was peripheral blood. These receptor sequences come from a human donor in a cohort sampled during active COVID-19.

The chain recombines TRBV5-4 with TRBJ2-5; 10 bases fit TRBD2. With 4 bases clipped from V and 4 bases from J, the junction kept 7 bases outside the gene matches. The CDR3 sequence is 15 residues long. CDR1 is SGHNT, CDR2 YYREEE, per germline (reference sequence). The CDR3 DNA reads TGTGCCAGCAGCCCCAGGACTAGCGGTGTAGAGACCCAGTACTTC. It is translated as CASSPRTSGVETQYF.

This sequence joins TRBV15 and TRBJ2-1; weak D call: TRBD2 (6 bases). The CDR3 is 15 amino acids. Germline CDR1 LNHNV, CDR2 YYDKDF (reference sequence). V shed 2 bases and J shed 0 bases, with 8 bases lying between them. The CDR3 sequence is CATSRQGLSYNEQFF. The CDR3, as DNA: TGTGCCACCAGCAGACAGGGACTCTCCTACAATGAGCAGTTCTTC.

V is TRBV3-1 (or the pseudogene TRBV3-2) and J is TRBJ1-6; no reliable D call. Trimming took off 4 bases at V and 0 bases at J, with 13 bases between the two ends. The germline CDR1 and CDR2 sequences are LGHDT and YNNKEL (reference sequence). The CDR3 length is 17 residues. CDR3 DNA: TGTGCCAGCAGCCCGCGAGGAGTTAGCTCCTATAATTCACCCCTCCACTTT. This gives the protein CASSPRGVSSYNSPLHF.

The V gene is TRBV7-6, the J gene TRBJ2-2; D might be TRBD1 (6 bases). The CDR3 runs 16 residues. Germline V gene sequence: CDR1 SGHVS, CDR2 FNYEAQ. Trimming pared 6 bases from V and 4 bases from J, leaving 18 bases between. The CDR3 DNA is TGTGCCAGCAGGGAAGATCGGACAGCTTCCACCGGGGAGCTGTTTTTT. Translation gives CASREDRTASTGELFF.

The rearrangement joins TRBV18 to TRBJ1-2, with 8 bases lining up with TRBD1. V dropped 3 bases and J dropped 2; count of bases not matched to a gene: 8. Germline lookup yields CDR1 KGHSH and CDR2 LQKENI. The CDR3 loop spans 16 amino acids. This CDR3 is CASSPDRGESNYGYTF. CDR3 coding DNA: TGTGCCAGCTCACCCGACAGGGGAGAATCCAACTATGGCTACACCTTC.

The chain links TRBV18 to TRBJ2-6, with 7 bases fitting TRBD1. The CDR3 length is 18 residues. The trim removed 4 bases at V and 0 bases at J, leaving 9 bases unmatched. Germline V gives CDR1 KGHSH, CDR2 LQKENI. The CDR3 DNA sequence: TGTGCCAGCTCACGGACGGGACAGAGCCTCTCTGGGGCCAACGTCCTGACTTTC. Its translation: CASSRTGQSLSGANVLTF.

The sample holds one count of this clone. This sequence joins TRBV5-5 and TRBJ1-4, with 7 bases that match TRBD1. The CDR3 runs 14 residues. V dropped 4 bases and J dropped 7; count of bases not matched to a gene: 7. The germline gives CDR1 SGHKS, CDR2 YYEKEE (reference sequence). The CDR3 here is CASSQGDSGEKLFF. CDR3 bases: TGTGCCAGCAGCCAAGGGGACAGTGGTGAAAAACTGTTTTTT.

This clone was counted a few times. This sequence joins TRBV6-5 and TRBJ1-2; D is possibly TRBD1 (5 bases). In germline, CDR1 is MNHEY, CDR2 SVGAGI. The length of the CDR3 is 15 residues. V lost 2 bases, J lost 4 bases, and 14 bases lay in between. CDR3 protein: CASSYAPGLRYGYTF. CDR3 nucleotides: TGTGCCAGCAGTTACGCCCCGGGACTCCGCTATGGCTACACCTTC.

This clone has just one count. The J gene is TRBJ2-1, the V gene TRBV27; 7 positions agree with TRBD1. CDR1 and CDR2 (germline): MNHEY, SMNVEV (reference sequence). J was trimmed by 6 bases and V by 6 bases; bases with no gene match: 14. The CDR3 loop spans 16 amino acids. For the CDR3, the DNA is TGTGCCAGCAGCAAAAGACAGGGAACAATGGTCAATGAGCAGTTCTTC. Translating gives CASSKRQGTMVNEQFF.

J is TRBJ1-1 and V is TRBV9; D might be TRBD1 (5 bases). Germline CDR1 SGDLS, CDR2 YYNGEE. V was shortened by 4 bases and J by 6 bases, with 13 bases between the two germline ends. This CDR3 is 13 amino acids long. The DNA for the CDR3 is TGTGCCAGCAGCCGGGGGGAAGTGGCTGAAGCTTTCTTT. Translation: CASSRGEVAEAFF.

The genes are TRBV18 and TRBJ2-3; D gene ambiguous. Looked up from germline, CDR1 is KGHSH and CDR2 is LQKENI. The V and J ends lost 2 bases and 6 bases respectively, with 9 bases between them. This CDR3 is 13 amino acids long. CDR3 sequence: CASSPTARDTQYF. In DNA form, the CDR3 reads TGTGCCAGCTCACCAACCGCACGGGATACGCAGTATTTT.

This clone is termed medium-sized. The chain recombines TRBV5-6 with TRBJ1-2; D is unclear. Germline V gives CDR1 SGHDT, CDR2 YYEEEE. The V end was cut by 6 bases, the J end by 3 bases, with 15 bases between. This CDR3 has 14 amino acids. The chain's CDR3 is CASIKAGYDYGYTF. The CDR3 region has the DNA TGTGCCAGCATAAAGGCGGGGTATGACTATGGCTACACCTTC.

The genes are TRBV29-1 and TRBJ2-1; D gene ambiguous. CDR1 SQVTM and CDR2 ANQGSEA come from the germline V gene. Trimming left V 6 bases short and J 6 bases short, with 18 bases between. This CDR3 contains 14 residues. The CDR3: CSVLLSVRPNEQFF. The CDR3 DNA follows: TGCAGCGTACTACTGAGCGTGCGGCCCAATGAGCAGTTCTTC.

The rearrangement links TRBV19 to TRBJ1-2; 8 nucleotides match TRBD1. CDR1 LNHDA and CDR2 SQIVND come from the germline V gene (reference sequence). The CDR3 runs to 17 residues. Trimming at V came to 10 bases and at J to 2 bases, leaving 18 bases not matched to a gene. The CDR3 loop reads CATTDQGQGAGNYGYTF. The DNA for the CDR3 is TGTGCCACCACCGATCAAGGACAGGGCGCGGGGAACTATGGCTACACCTTC.

This clone was observed a single time. The rearrangement links TRBV19 to TRBJ2-5; D is unresolved. The ends were cut back, 6 bases at V and 2 bases at J, with 7 bases in the middle. Germline CDR1 LNHDA, CDR2 SQIVND (reference sequence). The CDR3 sequence is 12 residues long. CDR3 in amino acids: CASSMTQETQYF. DNA of the CDR3: TGTGCCAGTAGCATGACACAAGAGACCCAGTACTTC.

The gene calls are TRBV20-1 and TRBJ2-7; 8 nucleotides match TRBD1. The CDR3 length is 15 residues. V gave up 3 bases and J gave up 5 bases; unmatched junction bases: 12. Germline CDR1 is DFQATT and CDR2 is SNEGSKA (reference sequence). The CDR3 DNA reads TGCAGTGCTAGTCCGAGACAGGGGTGGCGCGACGAGCAGTACTTC. It specifies CSASPRQGWRDEQYF.

V usage is TRBV6-5 and J usage is TRBJ1-5; perhaps TRBD1 as D (5 bases). Germline V gene data show CDR1 as MNHEY and CDR2 as SVGAGI. V lost 2 bases to trimming and J lost 1 base, with 12 bases between them. The CDR3 extends over 16 amino acids. CDR3 DNA sequence: TGTGCCAGCAGTTACCAGACAGTGACAAGCAATCAGCCCCAGCATTTT. It codes for CASSYQTVTSNQPQHF.

The CDR3 nucleotides read TGCGCCAGCAGCCTAACCGGGTCCAGCACAGATACGCAGTATTTT. This translates into CASSLTGSSTDTQYF. J is TRBJ2-3 and V is TRBV4-3; no clear D gene. The CDR3 sequence is 15 residues long. The germline gives CDR1 LGHNA, CDR2 YSLEER. Trimming removed 4 bases from V and 0 bases from J, with 11 bases in between.

This clone has only one observation. V is TRBV7-9 and J is TRBJ2-5; 7 nucleotides align to TRBD2. Germline trimming cut 1 base from V and 4 bases from J; bases unmatched to any gene: 6. The V gene's germline CDR1 is SEHNR and CDR2 FQNEAQ (reference sequence). The CDR3 totals 15 residues. CDR3 region: CASSLGLAAGETQYF. In DNA form, the CDR3 reads TGTGCCAGCAGCTTAGGGCTAGCGGCGGGAGAGACCCAGTACTTC.

The chain combines TRBV29-1 with TRBJ2-7; D might be TRBD1 (6 bases). V dropped 6 bases and J dropped 6 bases, with 24 bases sitting between them. The CDR3 is made up of 15 amino acids. Germline CDR1 SQVTM, CDR2 ANQGSEA. CDR3 DNA sequence: TGCAGCGTGAGTCGGGACACCAACCGGCGGGCCGAGCAGTACTTC. Its protein is CSVSRDTNRRAEQYF.

The J gene is TRBJ2-3, the V gene TRBV3-1 (or the pseudogene TRBV3-2); 13 nucleotides agree with TRBD2. The V gene end was trimmed by 4 bases and the J gene end by 2 bases; junction bases not matched to a gene: 3. This CDR3 is 16 amino acids long. Germline assignment: CDR1 LGHDT and CDR2 YNNKEL (reference sequence). The CDR3 protein is CASSLLAGGYTDTQYF. CDR3 coding DNA: TGTGCCAGCAGCCTACTAGCGGGGGGGTACACAGATACGCAGTATTTT.

This clone was seen a few times. V is TRBV18 and J is TRBJ1-3, with unresolved D. V was cut by 0 bases and J by 0 bases, with 9 bases left in between. Germline CDR1 reads KGHSH; CDR2 reads LQKENI. The CDR3 has 16 residues. The CDR3 nucleotides read TGTGCCAGCTCACCACCCCTCGGTTCCTCTGGAAACACCATATATTTT. Its protein product is CASSPPLGSSGNTIYF.

This rearrangement joins TRBV30 to TRBJ1-2, with 11 nucleotides matching TRBD1. The CDR3 has 18 amino acids. V lost 2 bases and J lost 4; bases outside the gene matches: 15. Looked up from germline, CDR1 is GTSNPN and CDR2 is SVGIG (reference sequence). The chain's CDR3 is CAWSSGQGAWSRGYGYTF. The DNA for the CDR3 is TGTGCCTGGAGTTCCGGACAGGGGGCATGGTCGCGTGGCTATGGCTACACCTTC.

This clone was seen once. The chain carries TRBV29-1 and TRBJ2-1; 10 bases line up with TRBD1. With V trimmed by 1 base and J by 6 bases, 6 bases remained unmatched. This CDR3 contains 15 residues. CDR1 is SQVTM and CDR2 is ANQGSEA in the germline V gene. This CDR3 is CSVEGRTGGGNEQFF. The DNA of the CDR3 is TGCAGCGTTGAAGGACGGACAGGGGGAGGCAATGAGCAGTTCTTC.

The rearrangement uses TRBV5-5 and TRBJ2-2; D is possibly TRBD2 (6 bases). This CDR3 has 15 amino acids. V was shortened by 4 bases and J by 4 bases, with 14 bases between the two germline ends. Germline V gene data show CDR1 as SGHKS and CDR2 as YYEKEE (reference sequence). The CDR3 protein is CASSPRESPTGELFF. CDR3 DNA: TGTGCCAGCAGCCCTCGGGAGTCCCCCACCGGGGAGCTGTTTTTT.

CDR3 DNA: TGTGCCAGCAGCTTCTTTTTGGGACAGGGGCGGGCCGGGGAGCTGTTTTTT. Translation: CASSFFLGQGRAGELFF. J is TRBJ2-2 and V is TRBV5-6; 10 bases match TRBD1. CDR1 and CDR2 (germline): SGHDT, YYEEEE. This CDR3 has 17 residues. Trimming took 2 bases from V and 6 from J; bases not matched to a gene: 10.

V and J are TRBV7-8 and TRBJ2-1, with TRBD2 identical over 8 bases. CDR3 size: 19 residues. Germline V CDR1 and CDR2: SGHVS, FQNEAQ. The junction had 19 bases not matched to a gene; V was cut back by 3 bases and J by 6 bases. The CDR3 region is CASSFFLRGGGTSLNEQFF. The CDR3 DNA sequence: TGTGCCAGCAGCTTTTTTTTACGGGGGGGTGGTACGTCACTCAATGAGCAGTTCTTC.

Only a few counts were recorded for this clone. V and J are TRBV4-1 and TRBJ2-7, with 9 bases fitting TRBD1. CDR3 length: 14 amino acids. V was pared by 4 bases and J by 6 bases, with 7 bases of the junction left unmatched. Germline CDR1 is MGHRA and CDR2 is YSYEKL. The CDR3 DNA reads TGCGCCAGCAGCCGTACAGGGGGCGCGGGCGAGCAGTACTTC. This translates into CASSRTGGAGEQYF.

This clone was detected a few times. The chain is built from TRBV7-9 and TRBJ1-1; the D gene is possibly TRBD1 (5 bases). V dropped 5 bases and J dropped 7 bases, with 17 bases sitting between them. CDR1 SEHNR and CDR2 FQNEAQ come from the germline V gene (reference sequence). The CDR3 consists of 14 residues. The CDR3 here is CASSRQHGRGEAFF. The CDR3 bases are TGTGCCAGCAGCCGACAGCACGGGAGGGGTGAAGCTTTCTTT.

The rearrangement links TRBV6-6 to TRBJ2-5; a weak D match, TRBD2 (5 bases). With 3 bases removed from V and 5 bases from J, the gap between germline ends came to 7 bases. CDR1 is MNHNY, CDR2 SVGAGI, per germline (reference sequence). The CDR3 spans 12 residues. The DNA for the CDR3 is TGTGCCAGCAGTTATAGAGGGGAGACCCAGTACTTC. Translation gives CASSYRGETQYF.

The chain employs TRBV7-9 and TRBJ2-5; 11 bases are a match to TRBD2. This CDR3 is built from 18 residues. The V segment lost 5 bases and the J segment 6 bases; nucleotides outside the gene matches: 17. Germline V gives CDR1 SEHNR, CDR2 FQNEAQ (reference sequence). In nucleotides, the CDR3 is TGTGCCAGCAGCCCCAGCCTGTTTGTAGCGGGGGGGCGACAGACCCAGTACTTC. The encoded protein is CASSPSLFVAGGRQTQYF.

The J gene is TRBJ1-1, the V gene TRBV7-2; tentative D call: TRBD1 (5 bases). V lost 1 base, J lost 6 bases, and 9 bases lay in between. Germline CDR1 SGHTA, CDR2 FQGNSA. The CDR3 runs to 13 residues. DNA for the CDR3: TGTGCCAGCAGCTTAGGGACACCCGCTGAAGCTTTCTTT. Translating gives CASSLGTPAEAFF.